This TCR beta chain was sequenced for a study of post-analysis software for immune sequencing data. Study-level background: Disease trajectories encompassed relapsing-remitting, secondary progressive and progressive-relapsing multiple sclerosis.

This clonotype has just a few counts. What it recognizes is unknown. Study-wide points: Elevated frequency relative to controls characterized a handful of TRBV segments in patients, TRBV5-6, TRBV5-1 and TRBV20-1 among them.

The germline gives CDR1 MNHNY, CDR2 SVGAGI (reference sequence). The CDR3 contains 13 residues. V was trimmed by 6 bases and J by 0 bases, leaving 9 bases between them. Included in the TCR beta cDNA libraries were unique molecular identifiers. TCRdb redid the calling of the PCR reads with MiXCR, one entry per CDR3 protein. The sample includes 350,000 to 450,000 distinct CDR3 sequences, less than 40% of them seen just once. Sequencing was carried out using blood. The sequence came from a girl between 10 and 17 years old with multiple sclerosis. V gene TRBV6-6 combines with J gene TRBJ2-7, with D perhaps matching TRBD2 (5 bases). The CDR3 region is CASRRVSSYEQYF. Written as DNA, the CDR3 is TGTGCCAGCAGGAGGGTTAGCTCCTACGAGCAGTACTTC.